This TCR beta chain was documented in a study of shared clonotypes between healthy human individuals. For the study at large: Three plates each covered CD4 naive and memory; CD8 naive two, CD8 memory one. Study-level results: Compared with memory subsets, naive subsets generally had larger estimated richness.

The assay used deep level. How the authors handled the data: There were no quality scores in the junction-only immunoSEQ sequences, so filtering differed. Generated by immunoSEQ multiplex PCR, the TCRdb table keeps only in-frame clones and is missing some. That table is the source of V, J and clone size, and D and trimming were worked out from the DNA. This repertoire shows about 700,000 clones, about 90% found once; its top ten account for approximately 25%. About this clone itself: What it binds is not known.

Positively selected for CCR7, the CD45RO-negative cells used as naive CD8 cells excluded terminally differentiated effector memory CD45RA+ cells. V lost 8 bases, J lost 0 bases, and 11 bases stayed unmatched. Germline V gene sequence: CDR1 MNHNY, CDR2 SVGAGI (reference sequence). CDR3 length: 16 residues. Source material: naive CD8+ T cells sorted from blood. The TCR comes from a man aged 25-45 years in good health. The genes are TRBV6-6 and TRBJ1-1; TRBD1 aligns across 8 bases. DNA of the CDR3: TGTGCCAGCTACAGTGGGGACAGGTTTATGAACACTGAAGCTTTCTTT. Translated: CASYSGDRFMNTEAFF.